This T cell receptor (beta chain) was retrieved from a study of regulatory T cells in long-lasting Graves disease. This clonotype showed up many times. This CDR3 is 13 amino acids long. Trimming shortened V by 0 bases and J by 6 bases, and 9 bases separated the two germline ends. The germline V gene encodes CDR1 SGHTA and CDR2 FQGNSA. Indicated time point: newly diagnosed GD, antithyroid drugs for less than 3 months. RNA from PBMCs was the source of the TCR library. Investigators prepared the TCR beta libraries by applying iRepertoire HTBI primers and Arm-PCR of CDR3 regions. TCRdb re-analysed the multiplex PCR reads in MiXCR, keeping a single row per CDR3 protein. The data hold approximately 470,000 distinct CDR3 sequences, with roughly 15% observed a single time. These data were also filed under a second study, of T cells in Graves' hyperthyroidism and ophthalmopathy.

The V gene is TRBV7-2, the J gene TRBJ2-7, with D tentatively TRBD2 (5 bases). The material was peripheral blood mononuclear cells (PBMCs), obtained at new diagnosis, from a patient treated with antithyroid drugs. The receptor was isolated from a man between 40 and 49 years old with Graves disease. CDR3 protein: CASSLAASREQYF. CDR3 sequence (DNA): TGTGCCAGCAGCTTAGCGGCTAGCCGCGAGCAGTACTTC. The full variable domain, its missing parts supplied by reference TRBV7-2 and TRBJ2-7, is GAGVSQSPSNKVTEKGKDVELRCDPISGHTALYWYRQSLGQGLEFLIYFQGNSAPDKSGLPSDRFSAERTGGSVSTLTIQRTQQEDSAVYLCASSLAASREQYFGPGTRLTVT.